Presented here are 23 T cell receptor beta chains from one specimen sequenced in a study of a mutant IDH1 vaccine in newly diagnosed glioma. This sample's time point: week 23, last vaccination. Mutant IDH1 20-mer peptide, at 300 ug, made up each vaccine dose, with topical imiquimod. The antigens these receptors bind are not known. Generated by immunoSEQ multiplex PCR, the TCRdb table keeps only in-frame clones and is missing some. This sample has about 56,000 clones, with about 87% found just once. This specimen consisted of PBMCs, obtained from a glioma patient whose treatment included an IDH1 peptide vaccine. The receptors originated from a man in his forties with glioma.

The J gene is TRBJ1-3, the V gene TRBV4-1, with D perhaps matching TRBD1 (5 bases). Germline lookup yields CDR1 MGHRA and CDR2 YSYEKL. Trimming stripped 1 base from V and 0 bases from J, with 10 bases between. CDR3 length: 16 amino acids. The DNA of the CDR3 is TGCGCCAGCAGCCAAGGGAGGGGTTACTCTGGAAACACCATATATTTT. Translation: CASSQGRGYSGNTIYF.

This chain connects TRBV29-1 to TRBJ2-1; 12 nucleotides align to TRBD2. The CDR3 runs to 18 residues. The junction had 14 bases not matched to a gene; V was cut back by 4 bases and J by 4 bases. CDR1 and CDR2 (germline): SQVTM, ANQGSEA. CDR3 region: CSVGLAGGGRWGYNEQFF. The DNA for the CDR3 is TGCAGCGTTGGTCTAGCGGGAGGGGGTAGGTGGGGTTACAATGAGCAGTTCTTC.

The chain uses TRBV7-3 and TRBJ1-2; 9 bases map to TRBD1. The CDR3 consists of 16 residues. Germline values: CDR1 SGHTA, CDR2 FQGTGA. V lost 0 bases, J lost 4 bases, and 6 bases stayed unmatched. CDR3 DNA sequence: TGTGCCAGCAGCTTAACCCCGAGGGACAGGGTCTATGGCTACACCTTC. This sequence encodes CASSLTPRDRVYGYTF. Variable domain in full (rest from reference TRBV7-3 and TRBJ1-2): GAGVSQTPSNKVTEKGKYVELRCDPISGHTALYWYRQSLGQGPEFLIYFQGTGAADDSGLPNDRFFAVRPEGSVSTLKIQRTERGDSAVYLCASSLTPRDRVYGYTFGSGTRLTVV.

This clone came up a few times. The chain has TRBV28 and TRBJ2-7, with a tentative D call TRBD1 (6 bases). Trimming took 8 bases from V and 7 from J, leaving 21 bases between them. CDR3 length: 14 residues. Germline V gene data show CDR1 as MDHEN and CDR2 as SYDVKM. This CDR3 is CASSRTGTLREQYF. In DNA form, the CDR3 reads TGTGCCAGCTCGAGGACCGGGACACTGAGAGAGCAGTACTTC.

Concerning this clone: At one of its ends the junction is not consistent with the germline gene, which may arise from a read error. J is TRBJ2-7 and V is TRBV27; 15 bases are shared with TRBD2. The germline CDR1 and CDR2 sequences are MNHEY and SMNVEV (reference sequence). The CDR3 is 15 residues long. The CDR3 is CASRPGTSGRYEQCF. The CDR3 DNA is TGTGCCAGCAGACCCGGGACTAGCGGGAGGTACGAGCAGTGCTTC.

The chain has TRBV4-3 and TRBJ2-3; D is unresolved. The CDR3 has 15 residues. CDR1 is LGHNA, CDR2 YSLEER, per germline. V was pared by 1 base and J by 0 bases, with 8 bases between. The CDR3 DNA follows: TGCGCCAGCAGCCAAGGTCTTCTAAGCACAGATACGCAGTATTTT. The encoded protein is CASSQGLLSTDTQYF.

V usage is TRBV4-1 and J usage is TRBJ1-2; D remains unclear. CDR3 length: 12 amino acids. V was trimmed by 1 base and J by 4 bases, leaving 4 bases between them. Germline CDR1 reads MGHRA; CDR2 reads YSYEKL. The CDR3 protein is CASSQGAYGYTF. The CDR3 nucleotides are TGCGCCAGCAGCCAAGGAGCCTATGGCTACACCTTC.

This clone was detected once. The chain employs TRBV9 and TRBJ1-5, with a possible D match to TRBD1 (5 bases). CDR3 size: 15 residues. Germline V lookup: CDR1 SGDLS, CDR2 YYNGEE. V lost 0 bases and J 6 bases, leaving 13 bases between the germline ends. CDR3 in DNA: TGTGCCAGCAGCGTAGAGGGTTCAGGGTCTCAGCCCCAGCATTTT. Its protein is CASSVEGSGSQPQHF.

This sequence joins TRBV7-9 and TRBJ2-3; TRBD2 matches at 12 bases. This CDR3 contains 16 residues. CDR1 is SEHNR and CDR2 is FQNEAQ in the germline V gene (reference sequence). J gave up 0 bases and V 5 bases, and 3 bases lay outside the gene matches. The CDR3 is CASSPGLAGSTDTQYF. The DNA of the CDR3 is TGTGCCAGCAGCCCCGGACTAGCGGGAAGCACAGATACGCAGTATTTT.

This clone has just one count. The chain couples TRBV9 to TRBJ2-1, with a tentative D call TRBD2 (5 bases). The CDR3 has 12 amino acids. V lost 4 bases and J lost 7, with 9 bases in between. Germline assignment: CDR1 SGDLS and CDR2 YYNGEE. The CDR3 DNA follows: TGTGCCAGCAGCCTCGGGATAAATGAGCAGTTCTTC. The encoded protein is CASSLGINEQFF.

The CDR3 region is CASSSGLAGRTREYF. CDR3 DNA: TGCGCCAGCAGCTCGGGACTAGCGGGCCGTACACGGGAGTACTTC. V and J are TRBV5-1 and TRBJ2-5, with TRBD2 identical over 12 bases. With 3 bases clipped from V and 12 bases from J, the junction kept 12 bases outside the gene matches. CDR3 length: 15 residues. Looked up from germline, CDR1 is SGHRS and CDR2 is YFSETQ.

The chain couples TRBV5-4 to TRBJ2-7; the D is unclear. This CDR3 contains 13 residues. Germline V gene data show CDR1 as SGHNT and CDR2 as YYREEE (reference sequence). Trimming took off 0 bases at V and 4 bases at J, with 8 bases between the two ends. The CDR3 nucleotides are TGTGCCAGCAGCTTGGGCCTAGGGTACGAGCAGTACTTC. This translates into CASSLGLGYEQYF.

This clone was picked up one time. The chain is built from TRBV10-3 and TRBJ2-5; tentatively, D is TRBD1 or TRBD2 (5 bases each). Germline loops: CDR1 ENHRY, CDR2 SYGVKD. The length of the CDR3 is 13 residues. V was trimmed by 6 bases and J by 1 base, leaving 9 bases between them. CDR3 protein: CAIRPGPQETQYF. CDR3 nucleotides: TGTGCCATCAGGCCGGGGCCCCAAGAGACCCAGTACTTC.

The CDR3 DNA is TGCGCCAGCAGTGAGTCGGTATCGGGGGCGACCCCCTGGGATGAGCAGTTCTTC. Protein sequence: CASSESVSGATPWDEQFF. This chain uses TRBV10-1 with TRBJ2-1; D tentatively reads TRBD1 or TRBD2 (6 bases each). Deletions cut 0 bases from V and 8 bases from J, with 23 bases between. Germline assignment: CDR1 WNHNN and CDR2 SYGVQD (reference sequence). This CDR3 has 18 residues.

This sequence joins TRBV11-3 and TRBJ1-2, with D unclear. The CDR3 runs to 15 residues. The V gene lost 7 bases and the J gene lost 8 bases, with 23 bases spanning the gap. Germline CDR1 and CDR2: SGHNT and YENEEA. In DNA form, the CDR3 reads TGTGCCAGCAACCCAACTCGACGGCCCAGTAGGGGCTACACCTTC. It translates to CASNPTRRPSRGYTF.

The chain uses TRBV19 and TRBJ2-6, with no clear D. The CDR3 is 16 amino acids. Germline assignment: CDR1 LNHDA and CDR2 SQIVND (reference sequence). Trimming removed 6 bases from V and 0 bases from J, with 12 bases in between. CDR3 bases: TGTGCCAGTAGGGGAAGGGATGGCTCTGGGGCCAACGTCCTGACTTTC. Translation gives CASRGRDGSGANVLTF. The entire variable domain, with the rest obtained from reference TRBV19 and TRBJ2-6, is as follows: DGGITQSPKYLFRKEGQNVTLSCEQNLNHDAMYWYRQDPGQGLRLIYYSQIVNDFQKGDIAEGYSVSREKKESFPLTVTSAQKNPTAFYLCASRGRDGSGANVLTFGAGSRLTVL.

The chain combines TRBV6-5 with TRBJ2-7; D is undetermined. Germline V gives CDR1 MNHEY, CDR2 SVGAGI. CDR3 length: 15 amino acids. V lost 5 bases to trimming and J lost 0 bases, with 14 bases between them. CDR3 sequence: CASSPLGLLSYEQYF. In nucleotides, the CDR3 is TGTGCCAGCAGTCCTCTTGGGCTCCTCTCCTACGAGCAGTACTTC.

The gene calls are TRBV27 and TRBJ2-7; D remains ambiguous. V was cut by 6 bases and J by 4 bases, with 7 bases left in between. Germline loops: CDR1 MNHEY, CDR2 SMNVEV (reference sequence). This CDR3 contains 11 residues. The CDR3 reads CASSLGYEQYF. In nucleotides, the CDR3 is TGTGCCAGCAGCCTAGGATACGAGCAGTACTTC.

The rearrangement links TRBV2 to TRBJ2-1, with unresolved D. CDR1 is SNHLY, CDR2 FYNNEI, per germline. Trimming took 6 bases from V and 3 from J, leaving 24 bases between them. CDR3 length equals 18 residues. CDR3 sequence (DNA): TGTGCCAGCAGACTTCTGCCAATAACCCTTGGGGTCTACAATGAGCAGTTCTTC. This translates into CASRLLPITLGVYNEQFF.

This chain connects TRBV5-6 to TRBJ2-7; D ambiguous. Germline values: CDR1 SGHDT, CDR2 YYEEEE. V lost 4 bases and J 5 bases, leaving 16 bases between the germline ends. This CDR3 has 14 amino acids. The CDR3 DNA is TGTGCCAGCAGCCCGCGAGGCCTTAAGGACGAGCAGTACTTC. This sequence encodes CASSPRGLKDEQYF. The variable domain in full, completed from reference TRBV5-6 and TRBJ2-7, reads DAGVTQSPTHLIKTRGQQVTLRCSPKSGHDTVSWYQQALGQGPQFIFQYYEEEERQRGNFPDRFSGHQFPNYSSELNVNALLLGDSALYLCASSPRGLKDEQYFGPGTRLTVT.

For the CDR3, the DNA is TGTGCCAGCAGTCTCGGCTTCTACGAGCAGTACTTC. This gives the protein CASSLGFYEQYF. This chain links TRBV28 with TRBJ2-7; D is unclear. CDR1 MDHEN and CDR2 SYDVKM come from the germline V gene. The CDR3 length is 12 residues. V was cut by 5 bases and J by 3 bases, with 8 bases left in between.

The gene calls are TRBV6-5 and TRBJ2-7; 9 bases align to TRBD1. Germline lookup yields CDR1 MNHEY and CDR2 SVGAGI. J was trimmed by 5 bases and V by 5 bases; bases with no gene match: 4. CDR3 length: 13 amino acids. CDR3 amino acids: CASSRTGAHEQYF. The CDR3 nucleotides are TGTGCCAGCAGTCGGACAGGGGCCCACGAGCAGTACTTC.

The CDR3 here is CASSTGRDSYEQYF. CDR3 bases: TGCGCCAGCAGCACCGGACGGGACTCGTACGAGCAGTACTTC. The chain employs TRBV5-1 and TRBJ2-7; a possible D gene is TRBD2 (6 bases). The CDR3 loop spans 14 amino acids. Per germline, CDR1 SGHRS and CDR2 YFSETQ. V gave up 4 bases and J gave up 4 bases, with 15 bases separating them.